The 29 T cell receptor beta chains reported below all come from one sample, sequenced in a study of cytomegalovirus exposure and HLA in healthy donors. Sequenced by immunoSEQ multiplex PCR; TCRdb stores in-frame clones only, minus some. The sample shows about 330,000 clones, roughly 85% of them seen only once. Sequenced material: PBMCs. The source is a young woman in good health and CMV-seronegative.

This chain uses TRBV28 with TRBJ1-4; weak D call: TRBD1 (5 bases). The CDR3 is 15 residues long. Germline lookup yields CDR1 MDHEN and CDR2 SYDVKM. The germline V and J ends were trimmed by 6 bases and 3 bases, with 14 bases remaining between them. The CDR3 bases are TGTGCCAGCAGGTGGACACCCGCAGCTAATGAAAAACTGTTTTTT. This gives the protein CASRWTPAANEKLFF.

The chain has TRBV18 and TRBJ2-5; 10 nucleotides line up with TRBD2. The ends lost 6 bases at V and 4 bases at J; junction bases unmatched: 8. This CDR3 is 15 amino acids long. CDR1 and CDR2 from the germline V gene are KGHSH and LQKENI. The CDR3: CASSDASGRGETQYF. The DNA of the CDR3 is TGTGCCAGCTCGGACGCTAGCGGGAGAGGAGAGACCCAGTACTTC.

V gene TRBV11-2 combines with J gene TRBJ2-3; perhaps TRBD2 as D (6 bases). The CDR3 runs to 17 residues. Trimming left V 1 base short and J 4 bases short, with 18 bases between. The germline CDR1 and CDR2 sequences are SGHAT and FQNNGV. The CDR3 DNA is TGTGCCAGCAGCTTAGGGCCGGGCGGGACCCCCCCAGATACGCAGTATTTT. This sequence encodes CASSLGPGGTPPDTQYF. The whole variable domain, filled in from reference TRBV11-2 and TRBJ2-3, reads EAGVAQSPRYKIIEKRQSVAFWCNPISGHATLYWYQQILGQGPKLLIQFQNNGVVDDSQLPKDRFSAERLKGVDSTLKIQPAKLEDSAVYLCASSLGPGGTPPDTQYFGPGTRLTVL.

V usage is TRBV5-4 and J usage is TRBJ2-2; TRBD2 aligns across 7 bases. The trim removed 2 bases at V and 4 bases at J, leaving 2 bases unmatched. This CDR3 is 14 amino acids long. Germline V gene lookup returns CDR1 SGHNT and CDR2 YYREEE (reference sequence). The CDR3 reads CASSFREATGELFF. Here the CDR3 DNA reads TGTGCCAGCAGCTTTCGGGAGGCCACCGGGGAGCTGTTTTTT. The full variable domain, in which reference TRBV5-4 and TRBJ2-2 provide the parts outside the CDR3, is ETGVTQSPTHLIKTRGQQVTLRCSSQSGHNTVSWYQQALGQGPQFIFQYYREEENGRGNFPPRFSGLQFPNYSSELNVNALELDDSALYLCASSFREATGELFFGEGSRLTVL.

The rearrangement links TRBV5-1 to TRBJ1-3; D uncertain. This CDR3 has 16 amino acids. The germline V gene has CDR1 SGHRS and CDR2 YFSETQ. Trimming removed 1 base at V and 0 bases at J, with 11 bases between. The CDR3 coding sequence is TGCGCCAGCAGCTTGTGGAGTGCCTACTCTGGAAACACCATATATTTT. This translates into CASSLWSAYSGNTIYF. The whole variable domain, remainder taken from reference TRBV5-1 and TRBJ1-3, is KAGVTQTPRYLIKTRGQQVTLSCSPISGHRSVSWYQQTPGQGLQFLFEYFSETQRNKGNFPGRFSGRQFSNSRSEMNVSTLELGDSALYLCASSLWSAYSGNTIYFGEGSWLTVV.

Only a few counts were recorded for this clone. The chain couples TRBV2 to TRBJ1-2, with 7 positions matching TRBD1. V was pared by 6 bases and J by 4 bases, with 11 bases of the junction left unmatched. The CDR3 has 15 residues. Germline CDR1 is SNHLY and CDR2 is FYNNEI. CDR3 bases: TGTGCCAGCAGGACAGGGATTGTCGGTGGCTATGGCTACACCTTC. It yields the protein CASRTGIVGGYGYTF.

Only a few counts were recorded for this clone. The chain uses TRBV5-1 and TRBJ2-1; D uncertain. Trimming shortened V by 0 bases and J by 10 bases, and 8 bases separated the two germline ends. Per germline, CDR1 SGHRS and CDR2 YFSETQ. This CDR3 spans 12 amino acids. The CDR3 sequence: CASSLGSREQFF. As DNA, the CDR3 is TGCGCCAGCAGCTTGGGTAGTCGGGAGCAGTTCTTC.

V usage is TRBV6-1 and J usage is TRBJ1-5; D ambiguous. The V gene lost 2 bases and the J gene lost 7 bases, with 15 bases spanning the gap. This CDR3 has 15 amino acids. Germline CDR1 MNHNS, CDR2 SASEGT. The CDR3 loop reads CASSENVGVHQPQHF. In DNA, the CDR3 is TGTGCCAGCAGTGAAAACGTCGGGGTCCACCAGCCCCAGCATTTT.

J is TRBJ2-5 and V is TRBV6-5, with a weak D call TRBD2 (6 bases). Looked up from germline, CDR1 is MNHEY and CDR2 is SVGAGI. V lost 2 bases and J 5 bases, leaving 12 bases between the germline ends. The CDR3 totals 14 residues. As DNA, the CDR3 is TGTGCCAGCAGTTACGGGCCTAGCGCGGAGACCCAGTACTTC. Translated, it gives CASSYGPSAETQYF.

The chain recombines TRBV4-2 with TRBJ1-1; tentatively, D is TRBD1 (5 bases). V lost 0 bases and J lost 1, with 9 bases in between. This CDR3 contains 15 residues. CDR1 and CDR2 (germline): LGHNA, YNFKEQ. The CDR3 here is CASSQENTGNTEAFF. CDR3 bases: TGTGCCAGCAGCCAAGAGAATACAGGGAACACTGAAGCTTTCTTT.

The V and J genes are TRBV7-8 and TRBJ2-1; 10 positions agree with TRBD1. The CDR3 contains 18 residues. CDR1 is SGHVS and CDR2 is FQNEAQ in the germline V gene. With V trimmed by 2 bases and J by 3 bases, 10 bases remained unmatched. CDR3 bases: TGTGCCAGCAGCTTAATCGGGCTGGGACAGGGGTACTACAATGAGCAGTTCTTC. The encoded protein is CASSLIGLGQGYYNEQFF.

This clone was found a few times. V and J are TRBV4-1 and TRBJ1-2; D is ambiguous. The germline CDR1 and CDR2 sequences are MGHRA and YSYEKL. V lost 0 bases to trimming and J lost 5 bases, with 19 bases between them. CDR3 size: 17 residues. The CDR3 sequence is CASSQEGSLPGRYGYTF. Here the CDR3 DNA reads TGCGCCAGCAGCCAAGAAGGCTCGCTACCCGGGAGATATGGCTACACCTTC.

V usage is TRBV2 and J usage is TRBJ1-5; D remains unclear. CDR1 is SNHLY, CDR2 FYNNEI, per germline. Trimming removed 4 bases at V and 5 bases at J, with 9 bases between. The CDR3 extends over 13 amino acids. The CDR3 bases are TGTGCCAGCAGTGGCGAGGGTGATCAGCCCCAGCATTTT. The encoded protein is CASSGEGDQPQHF. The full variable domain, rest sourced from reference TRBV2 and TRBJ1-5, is EPEVTQTPSHQVTQMGQEVILRCVPISNHLYFYWYRQILGQKVEFLVSFYNNEISEKSEIFDDQFSVERPDGSNFTLKIRSTKLEDSAMYFCASSGEGDQPQHFGDGTRLSIL.

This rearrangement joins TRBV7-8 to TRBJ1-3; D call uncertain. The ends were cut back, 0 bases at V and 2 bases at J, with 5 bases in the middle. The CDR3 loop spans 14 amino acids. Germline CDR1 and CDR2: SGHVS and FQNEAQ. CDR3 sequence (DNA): TGTGCCAGCAGCTTAGCGGCAGCTGGAAACACCATATATTTT. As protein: CASSLAAAGNTIYF. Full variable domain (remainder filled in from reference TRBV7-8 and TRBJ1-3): GAGVSQSPRYKVAKRGQDVALRCDPISGHVSLFWYQQALGQGPEFLTYFQNEAQLDKSGLPSDRFFAERPEGSVSTLKIQRTQQEDSAVYLCASSLAAAGNTIYFGEGSWLTVV.

CDR3 nucleotide sequence: TGCGCCAGCAGCCAAGGCGCAGCGGGCGACTCCTACAATGAGCAGTTCTTC. It yields the protein CASSQGAAGDSYNEQFF. The V and J genes are TRBV4-1 and TRBJ2-1, with a tentative D call TRBD2 (6 bases). V lost 1 base and J lost 0, with 13 bases in between. The germline V gene encodes CDR1 MGHRA and CDR2 YSYEKL. This CDR3 contains 17 residues.

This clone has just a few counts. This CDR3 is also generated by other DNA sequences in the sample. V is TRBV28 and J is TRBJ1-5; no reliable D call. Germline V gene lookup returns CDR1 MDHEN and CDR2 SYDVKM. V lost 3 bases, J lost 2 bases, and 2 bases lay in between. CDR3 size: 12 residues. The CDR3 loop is CASSFGNQPQHF. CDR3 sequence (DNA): TGTGCCAGCAGTTTCGGCAATCAGCCCCAGCATTTT.

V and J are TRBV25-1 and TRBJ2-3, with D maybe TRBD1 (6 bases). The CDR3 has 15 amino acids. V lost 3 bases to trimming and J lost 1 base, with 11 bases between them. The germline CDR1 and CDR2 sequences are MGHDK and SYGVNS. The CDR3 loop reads CASSESGQRTDTQYF. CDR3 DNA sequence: TGTGCCAGCAGTGAGTCAGGACAGCGCACAGATACGCAGTATTTT.

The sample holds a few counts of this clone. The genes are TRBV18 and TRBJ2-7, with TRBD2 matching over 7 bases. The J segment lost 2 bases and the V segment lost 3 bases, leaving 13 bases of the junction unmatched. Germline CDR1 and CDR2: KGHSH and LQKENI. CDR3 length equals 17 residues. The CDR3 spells CASSPSGWLAEPYEQYF. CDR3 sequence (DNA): TGTGCCAGCTCACCCTCGGGTTGGCTAGCGGAGCCCTACGAGCAGTACTTC.

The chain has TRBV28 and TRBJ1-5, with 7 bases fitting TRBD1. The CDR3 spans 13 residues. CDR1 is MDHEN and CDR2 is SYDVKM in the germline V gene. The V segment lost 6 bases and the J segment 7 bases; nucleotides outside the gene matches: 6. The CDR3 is CASSAGGRQPQHF. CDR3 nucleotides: TGTGCCAGCAGCGCAGGGGGGCGACAGCCCCAGCATTTT. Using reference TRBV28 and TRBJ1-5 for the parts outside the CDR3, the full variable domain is DVKVTQSSRYLVKRTGEKVFLECVQDMDHENMFWYRQDPGLGLRLIYFSYDVKMKEKGDIPEGYSVSREKKERFSLILESASTNQTSMYLCASSAGGRQPQHFGDGTRLSIL.

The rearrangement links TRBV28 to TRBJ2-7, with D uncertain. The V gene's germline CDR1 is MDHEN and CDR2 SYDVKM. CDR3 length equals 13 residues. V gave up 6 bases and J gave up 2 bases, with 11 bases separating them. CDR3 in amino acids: CASSLTDTYEQYF. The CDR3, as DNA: TGTGCCAGCAGCCTTACAGACACCTACGAGCAGTACTTC.

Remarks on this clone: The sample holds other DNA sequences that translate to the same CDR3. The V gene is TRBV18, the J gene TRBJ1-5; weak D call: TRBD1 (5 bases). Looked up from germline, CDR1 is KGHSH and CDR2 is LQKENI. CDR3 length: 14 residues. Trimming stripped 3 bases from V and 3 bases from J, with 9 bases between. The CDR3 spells CASSPTGNNQPQHF. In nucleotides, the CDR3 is TGTGCCAGCTCACCCACAGGAAACAATCAGCCCCAGCATTTT.

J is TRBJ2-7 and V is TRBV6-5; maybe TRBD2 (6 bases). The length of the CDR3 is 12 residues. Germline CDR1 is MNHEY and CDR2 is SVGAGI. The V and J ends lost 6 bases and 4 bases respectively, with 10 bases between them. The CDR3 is CASSLRGYEQYF. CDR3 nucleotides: TGTGCCAGCAGCCTTCGGGGGTACGAGCAGTACTTC.

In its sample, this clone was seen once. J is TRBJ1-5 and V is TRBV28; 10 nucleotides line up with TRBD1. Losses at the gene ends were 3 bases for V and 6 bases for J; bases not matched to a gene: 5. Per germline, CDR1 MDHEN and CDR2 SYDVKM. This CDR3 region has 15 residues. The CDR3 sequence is CASSFETGGPQPQHF. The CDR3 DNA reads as TGTGCCAGCAGTTTTGAGACAGGGGGCCCTCAGCCCCAGCATTTT.

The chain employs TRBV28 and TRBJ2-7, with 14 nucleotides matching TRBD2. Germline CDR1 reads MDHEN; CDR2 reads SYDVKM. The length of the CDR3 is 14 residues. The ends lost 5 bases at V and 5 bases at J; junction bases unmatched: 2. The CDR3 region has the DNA TGTGCCAGCAGTATGGGACTAGCGGGAGACGAGCAGTACTTC. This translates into CASSMGLAGDEQYF.

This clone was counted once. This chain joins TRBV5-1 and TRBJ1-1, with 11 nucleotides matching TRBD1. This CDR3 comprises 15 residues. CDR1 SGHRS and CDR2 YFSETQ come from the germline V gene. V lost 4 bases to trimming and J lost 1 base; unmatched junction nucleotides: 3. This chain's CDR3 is CASSAGTGGNTEAFF. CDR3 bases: TGCGCCAGCAGCGCCGGGACAGGGGGGAACACTGAAGCTTTCTTT.

The CDR3 DNA reads TGCGCCAGCAGTGAGTCGACAGCTCTAAACTATGGCTACACCTTC. Translating it yields CASSESTALNYGYTF. V is TRBV10-2 and J is TRBJ1-2; D possibly corresponds to TRBD1 (5 bases). The CDR3 loop spans 15 amino acids. With 0 bases removed from V and 2 bases from J, the gap between germline ends came to 10 bases. Germline loops: CDR1 WSHSY, CDR2 SAAADI.

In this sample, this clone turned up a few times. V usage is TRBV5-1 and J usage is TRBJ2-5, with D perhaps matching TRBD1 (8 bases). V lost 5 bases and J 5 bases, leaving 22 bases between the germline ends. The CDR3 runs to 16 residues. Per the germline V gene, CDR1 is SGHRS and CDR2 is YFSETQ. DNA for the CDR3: TGCGCCAGCAGTTCCGACGGACAGGGAGGGTGGGAGACCCAGTACTTC. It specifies CASSSDGQGGWETQYF.

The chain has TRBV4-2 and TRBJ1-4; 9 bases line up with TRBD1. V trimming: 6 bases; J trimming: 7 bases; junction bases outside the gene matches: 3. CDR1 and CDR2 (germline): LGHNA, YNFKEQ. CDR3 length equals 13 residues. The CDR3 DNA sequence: TGTGCCAGCAGACAGGGGGCGCTTGAAAAACTGTTTTTT. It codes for CASRQGALEKLFF.

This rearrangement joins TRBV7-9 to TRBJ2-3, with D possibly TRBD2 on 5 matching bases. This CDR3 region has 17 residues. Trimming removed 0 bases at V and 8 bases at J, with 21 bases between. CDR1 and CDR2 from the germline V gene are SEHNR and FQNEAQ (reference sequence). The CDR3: CASSLADIAFGYGTQYF. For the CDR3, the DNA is TGTGCCAGCAGCTTAGCCGATATAGCGTTCGGGTATGGTACGCAGTATTTT.